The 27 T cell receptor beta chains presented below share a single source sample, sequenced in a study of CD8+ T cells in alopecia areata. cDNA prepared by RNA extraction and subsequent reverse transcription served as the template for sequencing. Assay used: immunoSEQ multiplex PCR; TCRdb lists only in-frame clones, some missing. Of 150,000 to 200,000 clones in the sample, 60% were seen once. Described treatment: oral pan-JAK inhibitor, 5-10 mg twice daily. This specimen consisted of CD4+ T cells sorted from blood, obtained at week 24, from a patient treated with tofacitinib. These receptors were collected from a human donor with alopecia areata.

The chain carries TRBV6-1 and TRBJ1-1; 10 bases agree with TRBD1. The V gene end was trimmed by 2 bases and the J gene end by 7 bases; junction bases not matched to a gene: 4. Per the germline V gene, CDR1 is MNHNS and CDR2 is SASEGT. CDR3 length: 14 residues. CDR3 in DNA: TGTGCCAGCAGTGAACTAAGGGACAGGGGTGAAGCTTTCTTT. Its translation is CASSELRDRGEAFF.

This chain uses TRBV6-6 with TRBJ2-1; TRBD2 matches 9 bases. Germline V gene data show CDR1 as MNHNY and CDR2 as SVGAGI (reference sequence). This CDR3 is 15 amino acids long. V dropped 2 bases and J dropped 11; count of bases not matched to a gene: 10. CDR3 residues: CASSYLGLAEGKQFF. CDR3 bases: TGTGCCAGCAGTTACCTGGGACTAGCAGAAGGCAAGCAGTTCTTC.

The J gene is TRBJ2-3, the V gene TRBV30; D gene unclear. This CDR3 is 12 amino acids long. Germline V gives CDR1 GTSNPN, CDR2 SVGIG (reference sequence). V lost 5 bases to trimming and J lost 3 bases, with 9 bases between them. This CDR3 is CAWGFSTDTQYF. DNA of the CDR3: TGTGCCTGGGGTTTTTCAACAGATACGCAGTATTTT.

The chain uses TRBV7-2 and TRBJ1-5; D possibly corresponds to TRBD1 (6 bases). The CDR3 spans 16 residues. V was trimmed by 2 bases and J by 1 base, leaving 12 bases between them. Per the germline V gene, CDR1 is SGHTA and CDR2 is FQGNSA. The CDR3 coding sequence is TGTGCCAGCAGCTTACTTTCCCAGGGGAGCAATCAGCCCCAGCATTTT. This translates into CASSLLSQGSNQPQHF.

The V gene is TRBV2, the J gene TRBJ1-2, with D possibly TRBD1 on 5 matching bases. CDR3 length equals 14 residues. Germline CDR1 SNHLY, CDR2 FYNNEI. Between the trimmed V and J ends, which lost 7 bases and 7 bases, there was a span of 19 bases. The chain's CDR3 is CASIGQFGNTGYTF. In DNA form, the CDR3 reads TGTGCCAGCATTGGACAATTCGGGAATACTGGCTACACCTTC.

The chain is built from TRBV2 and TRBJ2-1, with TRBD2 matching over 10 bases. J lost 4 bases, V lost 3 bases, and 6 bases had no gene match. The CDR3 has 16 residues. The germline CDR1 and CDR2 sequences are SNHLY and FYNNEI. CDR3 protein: CASSEALAGGYNEQFF. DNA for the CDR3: TGTGCCAGCAGTGAGGCCTTAGCGGGGGGTTACAATGAGCAGTTCTTC. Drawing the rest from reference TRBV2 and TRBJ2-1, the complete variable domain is EPEVTQTPSHQVTQMGQEVILRCVPISNHLYFYWYRQILGQKVEFLVSFYNNEISEKSEIFDDQFSVERPDGSNFTLKIRSTKLEDSAMYFCASSEALAGGYNEQFFGPGTRLTVL.

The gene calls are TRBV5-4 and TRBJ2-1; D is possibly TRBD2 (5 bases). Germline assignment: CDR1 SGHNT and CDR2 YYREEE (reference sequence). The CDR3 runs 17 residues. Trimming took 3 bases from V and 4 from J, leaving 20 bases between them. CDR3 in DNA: TGTGCCAGCAGCTGGGAGCCTGGTCAAAATAAATACAATGAGCAGTTCTTC. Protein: CASSWEPGQNKYNEQFF.

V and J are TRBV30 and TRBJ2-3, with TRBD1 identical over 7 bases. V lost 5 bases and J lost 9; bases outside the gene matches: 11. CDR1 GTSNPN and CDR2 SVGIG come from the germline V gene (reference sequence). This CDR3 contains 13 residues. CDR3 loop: CAWDTLPGQTQYF. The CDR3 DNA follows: TGTGCCTGGGATACTCTCCCGGGACAGACGCAGTATTTT.

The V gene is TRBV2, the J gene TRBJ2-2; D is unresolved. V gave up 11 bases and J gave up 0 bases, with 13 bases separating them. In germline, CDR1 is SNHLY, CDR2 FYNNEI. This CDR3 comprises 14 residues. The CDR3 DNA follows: TGTGCCGGACGTGGGGTTACGAACACCGGGGAGCTGTTTTTT. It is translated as CAGRGVTNTGELFF. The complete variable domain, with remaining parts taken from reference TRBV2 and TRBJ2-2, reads EPEVTQTPSHQVTQMGQEVILRCVPISNHLYFYWYRQILGQKVEFLVSFYNNEISEKSEIFDDQFSVERPDGSNFTLKIRSTKLEDSAMYFCAGRGVTNTGELFFGEGSRLTVL.

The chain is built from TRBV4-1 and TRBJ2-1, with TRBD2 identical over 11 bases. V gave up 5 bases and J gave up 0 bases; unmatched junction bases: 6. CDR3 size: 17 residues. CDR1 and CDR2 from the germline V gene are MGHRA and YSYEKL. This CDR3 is CASSKGTSGSSYNEQFF. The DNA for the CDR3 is TGCGCCAGCAGCAAAGGGACTAGCGGATCCTCCTACAATGAGCAGTTCTTC.

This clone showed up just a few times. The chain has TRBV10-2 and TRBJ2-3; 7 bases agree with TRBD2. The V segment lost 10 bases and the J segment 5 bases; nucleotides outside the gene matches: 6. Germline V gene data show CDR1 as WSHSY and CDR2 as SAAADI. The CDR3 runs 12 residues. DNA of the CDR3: TGCGCCACGCGACTAGCTGAAGATACGCAGTATTTT. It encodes CATRLAEDTQYF.

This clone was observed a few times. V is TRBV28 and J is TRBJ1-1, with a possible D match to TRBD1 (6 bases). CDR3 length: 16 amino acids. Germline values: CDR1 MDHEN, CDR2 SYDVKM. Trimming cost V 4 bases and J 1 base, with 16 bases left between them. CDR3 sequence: CASSSALGGQNTEAFF. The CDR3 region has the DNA TGTGCCAGCAGTTCCGCTTTGGGGGGCCAGAACACTGAAGCTTTCTTT.

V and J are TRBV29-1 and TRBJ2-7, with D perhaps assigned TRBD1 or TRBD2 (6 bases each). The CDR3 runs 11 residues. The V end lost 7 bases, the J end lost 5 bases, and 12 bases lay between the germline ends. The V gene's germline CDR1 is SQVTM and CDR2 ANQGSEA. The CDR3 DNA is TGCAGCGCTGTCGGGGGCCACGAGCAGTACTTC. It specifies CSAVGGHEQYF.

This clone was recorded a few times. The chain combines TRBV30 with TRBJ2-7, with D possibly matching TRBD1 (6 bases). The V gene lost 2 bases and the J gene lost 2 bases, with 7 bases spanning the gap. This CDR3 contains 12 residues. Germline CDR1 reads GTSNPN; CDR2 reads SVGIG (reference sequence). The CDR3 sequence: CAWSRDTYEQYF. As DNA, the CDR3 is TGTGCCTGGAGTAGGGACACCTACGAGCAGTACTTC. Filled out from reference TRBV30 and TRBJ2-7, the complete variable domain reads SQTIHQWPATLVQPVGSPLSLECTVEGTSNPNLYWYRQAAGRGLQLLFYSVGIGQISSEVPQNLSASRPQDRQFILSSKKLLLSDSGFYLCAWSRDTYEQYFGPGTRLTVT.

The CDR3 DNA is TGCAGCGCAACCGGGACAGGGATGGATACGCAGTATTTT. Its protein is CSATGTGMDTQYF. The chain couples TRBV29-1 to TRBJ2-3, with 9 bases identical to TRBD1. CDR1 is SQVTM and CDR2 is ANQGSEA in the germline V gene. The CDR3 is made up of 13 amino acids. V gave up 7 bases and J gave up 6 bases; unmatched junction bases: 8.

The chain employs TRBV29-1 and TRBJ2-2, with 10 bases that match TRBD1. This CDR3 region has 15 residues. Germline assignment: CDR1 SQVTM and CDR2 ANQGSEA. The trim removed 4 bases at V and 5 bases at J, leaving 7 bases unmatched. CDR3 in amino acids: CSVGGRTGGTGELFF. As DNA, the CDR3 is TGCAGCGTTGGAGGTCGGACAGGGGGAACCGGGGAGCTGTTTTTT.

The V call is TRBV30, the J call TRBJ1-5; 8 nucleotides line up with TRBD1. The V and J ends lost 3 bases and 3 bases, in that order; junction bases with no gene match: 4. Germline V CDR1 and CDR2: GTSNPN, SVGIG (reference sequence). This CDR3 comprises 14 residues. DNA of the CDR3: TGTGCCTGGAGGGCGACAGGGGCCAATCAGCCCCAGCATTTT. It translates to CAWRATGANQPQHF.

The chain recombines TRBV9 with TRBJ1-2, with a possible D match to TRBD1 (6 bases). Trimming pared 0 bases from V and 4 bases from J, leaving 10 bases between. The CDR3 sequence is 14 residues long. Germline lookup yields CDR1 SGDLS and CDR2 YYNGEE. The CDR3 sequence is CASSVGQGPYGYTF. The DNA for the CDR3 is TGTGCCAGCAGCGTAGGGCAGGGGCCCTATGGCTACACCTTC.

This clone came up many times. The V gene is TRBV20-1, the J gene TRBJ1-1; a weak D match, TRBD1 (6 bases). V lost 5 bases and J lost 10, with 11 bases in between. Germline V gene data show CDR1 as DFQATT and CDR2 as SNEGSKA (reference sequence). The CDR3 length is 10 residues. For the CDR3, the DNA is TGCAGTGCTCGACAGGTGGGAGCTTTCTTT. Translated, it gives CSARQVGAFF.

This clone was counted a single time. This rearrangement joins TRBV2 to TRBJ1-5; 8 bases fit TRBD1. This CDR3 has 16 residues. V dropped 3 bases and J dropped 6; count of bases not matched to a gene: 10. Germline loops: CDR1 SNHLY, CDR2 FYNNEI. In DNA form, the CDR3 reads TGTGCCAGCAGTGATGAGGGGCAGGGGGCTTTTCAGCCCCAGCATTTT. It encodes CASSDEGQGAFQPQHF.

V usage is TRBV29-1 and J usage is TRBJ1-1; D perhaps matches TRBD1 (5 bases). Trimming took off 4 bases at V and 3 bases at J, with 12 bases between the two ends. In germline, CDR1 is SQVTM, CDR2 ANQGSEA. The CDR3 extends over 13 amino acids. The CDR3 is CSVAGVLDTEAFF. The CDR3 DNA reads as TGCAGCGTTGCGGGGGTCTTGGACACTGAAGCTTTCTTT.

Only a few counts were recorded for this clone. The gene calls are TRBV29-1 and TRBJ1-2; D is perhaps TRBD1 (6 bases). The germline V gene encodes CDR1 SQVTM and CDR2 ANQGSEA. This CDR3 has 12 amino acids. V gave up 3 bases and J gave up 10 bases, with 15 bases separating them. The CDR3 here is CSVDHRQANYTF. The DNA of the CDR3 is TGCAGCGTTGACCACCGACAGGCTAACTACACCTTC.

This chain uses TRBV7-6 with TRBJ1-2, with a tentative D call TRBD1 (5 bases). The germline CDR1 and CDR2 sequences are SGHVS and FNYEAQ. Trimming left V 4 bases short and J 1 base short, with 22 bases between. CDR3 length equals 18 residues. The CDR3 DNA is TGTGCCAGCAGCTCGGACCTTCTCCGGGGGTGGGGTAACTATGGCTACACCTTC. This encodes CASSSDLLRGWGNYGYTF.

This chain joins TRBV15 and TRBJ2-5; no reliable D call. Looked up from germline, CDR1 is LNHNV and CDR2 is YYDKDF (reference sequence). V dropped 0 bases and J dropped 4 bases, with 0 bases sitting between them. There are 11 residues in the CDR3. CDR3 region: CATSREETQYF. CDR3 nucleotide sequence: TGTGCCACCAGCAGAGAAGAGACCCAGTACTTC.

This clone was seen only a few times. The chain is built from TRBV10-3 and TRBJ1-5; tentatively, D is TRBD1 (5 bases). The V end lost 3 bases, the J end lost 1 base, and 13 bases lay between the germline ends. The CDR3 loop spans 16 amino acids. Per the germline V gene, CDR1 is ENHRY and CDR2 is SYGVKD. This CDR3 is CAISDIQGSSNQPQHF. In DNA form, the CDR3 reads TGTGCCATCAGTGATATTCAGGGCTCGAGCAATCAGCCCCAGCATTTT.

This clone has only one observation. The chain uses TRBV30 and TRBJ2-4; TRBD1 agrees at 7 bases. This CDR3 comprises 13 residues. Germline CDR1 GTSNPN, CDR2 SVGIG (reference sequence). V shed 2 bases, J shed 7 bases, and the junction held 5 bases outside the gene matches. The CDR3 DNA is TGTGCCTGGAGTAAAGCACAGGGGAACATTCAGTACTTC. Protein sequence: CAWSKAQGNIQYF.

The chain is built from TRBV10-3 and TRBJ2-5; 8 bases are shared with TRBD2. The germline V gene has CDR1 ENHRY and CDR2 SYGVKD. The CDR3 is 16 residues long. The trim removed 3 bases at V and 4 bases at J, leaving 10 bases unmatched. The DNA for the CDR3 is TGTGCCATCAGTGATTTTAGCGGGGATGGTGGAGAGACCCAGTACTTC. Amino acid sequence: CAISDFSGDGGETQYF.